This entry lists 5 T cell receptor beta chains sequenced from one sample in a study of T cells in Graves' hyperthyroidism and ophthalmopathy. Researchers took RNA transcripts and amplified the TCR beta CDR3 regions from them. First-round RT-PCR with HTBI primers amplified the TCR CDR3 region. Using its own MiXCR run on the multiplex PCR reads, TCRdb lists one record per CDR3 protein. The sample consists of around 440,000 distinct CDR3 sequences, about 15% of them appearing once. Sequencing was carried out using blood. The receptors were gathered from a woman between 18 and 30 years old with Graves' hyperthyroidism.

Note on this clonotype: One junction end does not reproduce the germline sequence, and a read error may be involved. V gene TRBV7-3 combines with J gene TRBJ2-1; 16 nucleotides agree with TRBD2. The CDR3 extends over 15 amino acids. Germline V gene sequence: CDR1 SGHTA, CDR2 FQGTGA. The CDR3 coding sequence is TGTGCCAGCAGCCCGCCGGGACTAGCGGGGGGGGAGCTGTTCTTC. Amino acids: CASSPPGLAGGELFF.

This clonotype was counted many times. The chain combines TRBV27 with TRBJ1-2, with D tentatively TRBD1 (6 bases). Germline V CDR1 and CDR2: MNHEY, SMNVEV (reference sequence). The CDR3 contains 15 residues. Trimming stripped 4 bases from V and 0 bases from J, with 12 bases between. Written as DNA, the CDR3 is TGTGCCAGCAGTTCGACAGGATTTTCTAACTATGGCTACACCTTC. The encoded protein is CASSSTGFSNYGYTF.

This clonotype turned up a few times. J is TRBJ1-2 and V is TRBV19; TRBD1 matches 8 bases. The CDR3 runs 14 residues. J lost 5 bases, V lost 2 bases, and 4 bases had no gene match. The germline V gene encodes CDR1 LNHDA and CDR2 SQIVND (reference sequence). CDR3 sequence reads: CASSISGGAYGYTF. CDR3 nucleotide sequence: TGTGCCAGTAGTATATCAGGGGGCGCGTATGGCTACACCTTC.

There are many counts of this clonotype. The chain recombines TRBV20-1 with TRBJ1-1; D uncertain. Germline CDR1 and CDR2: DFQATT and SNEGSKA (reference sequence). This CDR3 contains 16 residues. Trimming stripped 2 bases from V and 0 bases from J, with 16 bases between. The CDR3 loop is CSARYGPDYLNTEAFF. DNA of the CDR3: TGCAGTGCTAGATATGGGCCAGACTACCTGAACACTGAAGCTTTCTTT.

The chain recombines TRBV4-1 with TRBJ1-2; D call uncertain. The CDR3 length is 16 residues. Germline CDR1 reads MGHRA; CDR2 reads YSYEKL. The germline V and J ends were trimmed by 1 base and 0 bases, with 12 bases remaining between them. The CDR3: CASSQGRAYANYGYTF. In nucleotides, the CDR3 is TGCGCCAGCAGCCAAGGGAGGGCCTATGCTAACTATGGCTACACCTTC.